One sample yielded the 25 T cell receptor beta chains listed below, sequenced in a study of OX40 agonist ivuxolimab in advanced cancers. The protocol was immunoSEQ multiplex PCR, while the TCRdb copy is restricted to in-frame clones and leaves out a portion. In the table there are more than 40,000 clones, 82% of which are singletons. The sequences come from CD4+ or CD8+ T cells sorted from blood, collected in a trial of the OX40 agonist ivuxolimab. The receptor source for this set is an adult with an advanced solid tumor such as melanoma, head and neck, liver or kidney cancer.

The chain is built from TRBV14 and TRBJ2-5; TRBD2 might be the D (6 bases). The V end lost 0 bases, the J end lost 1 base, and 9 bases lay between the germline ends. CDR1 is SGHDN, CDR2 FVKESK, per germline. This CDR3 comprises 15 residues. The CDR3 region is CASSQDGGLQETQYF. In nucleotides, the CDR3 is TGTGCCAGCAGCCAAGATGGGGGACTCCAAGAGACCCAGTACTTC.

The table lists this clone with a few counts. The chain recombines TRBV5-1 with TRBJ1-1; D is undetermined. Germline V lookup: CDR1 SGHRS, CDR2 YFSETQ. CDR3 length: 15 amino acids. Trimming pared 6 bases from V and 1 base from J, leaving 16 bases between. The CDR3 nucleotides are TGCGCCAGCACTCTTCGTTGGGGTAAGAACACTGAAGCTTTCTTT. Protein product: CASTLRWGKNTEAFF.

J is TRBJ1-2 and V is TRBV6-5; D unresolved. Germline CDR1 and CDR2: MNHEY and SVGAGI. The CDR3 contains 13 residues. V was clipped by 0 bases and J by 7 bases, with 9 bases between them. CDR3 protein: CASSYSMVGGYTF. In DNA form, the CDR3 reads TGTGCCAGCAGTTACTCGATGGTCGGTGGCTACACCTTC.

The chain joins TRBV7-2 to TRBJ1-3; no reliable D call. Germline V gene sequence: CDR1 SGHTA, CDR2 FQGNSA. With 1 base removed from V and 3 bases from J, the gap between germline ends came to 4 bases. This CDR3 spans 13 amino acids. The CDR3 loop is CASSLGFGNTIYF. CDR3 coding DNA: TGTGCCAGCAGCTTAGGATTTGGAAACACCATATATTTT.

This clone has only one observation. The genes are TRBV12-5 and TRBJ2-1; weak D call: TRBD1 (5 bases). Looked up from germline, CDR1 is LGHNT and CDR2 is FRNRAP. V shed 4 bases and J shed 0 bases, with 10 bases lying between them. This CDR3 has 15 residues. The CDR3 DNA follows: TGTGCTAGTGGTTCGACAGTAGTCTCCTACAATGAGCAGTTCTTC. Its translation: CASGSTVVSYNEQFF.

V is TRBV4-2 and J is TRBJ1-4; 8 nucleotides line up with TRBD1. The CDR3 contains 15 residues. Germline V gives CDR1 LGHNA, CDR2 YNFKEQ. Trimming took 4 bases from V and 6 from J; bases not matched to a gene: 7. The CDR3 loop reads CASSPLLQGDEKLFF. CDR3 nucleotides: TGTGCCAGCAGCCCCCTTTTACAGGGGGATGAAAAACTGTTTTTT.

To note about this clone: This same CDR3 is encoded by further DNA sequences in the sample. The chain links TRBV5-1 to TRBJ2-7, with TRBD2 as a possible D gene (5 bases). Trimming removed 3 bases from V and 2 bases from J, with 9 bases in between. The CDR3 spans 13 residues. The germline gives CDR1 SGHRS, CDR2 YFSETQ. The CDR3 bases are TGCGCCAGCAGCTACCCCGGGACCTACGAGCAGTACTTC. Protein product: CASSYPGTYEQYF.

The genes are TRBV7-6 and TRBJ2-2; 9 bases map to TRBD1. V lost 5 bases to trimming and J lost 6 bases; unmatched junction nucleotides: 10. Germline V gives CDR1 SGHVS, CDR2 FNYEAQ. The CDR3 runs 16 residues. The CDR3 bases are TGTGCCAGCAGCCCTCCGGGACAGGGAGCCGCCGGGGAGCTGTTTTTT. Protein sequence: CASSPPGQGAAGELFF. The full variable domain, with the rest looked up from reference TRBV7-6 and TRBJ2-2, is GAGVSQSPRYKVTKRGQDVALRCDPISGHVSLYWYRQALGQGPEFLTYFNYEAQQDKSGLPNDRFSAERPEGSISTLTIQRTEQRDSAMYRCASSPPGQGAAGELFFGEGSRLTVL.

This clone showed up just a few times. The CDR3 loop reads CASSRLGSQHF. The CDR3 DNA reads as TGTGCCAGCAGCCGCCTTGGGTCCCAGCATTTT. This sequence joins TRBV28 and TRBJ1-5; D is undetermined. This CDR3 comprises 11 residues. V was shortened by 6 bases and J by 11 bases, with 11 bases between the two germline ends. Per the germline V gene, CDR1 is MDHEN and CDR2 is SYDVKM.

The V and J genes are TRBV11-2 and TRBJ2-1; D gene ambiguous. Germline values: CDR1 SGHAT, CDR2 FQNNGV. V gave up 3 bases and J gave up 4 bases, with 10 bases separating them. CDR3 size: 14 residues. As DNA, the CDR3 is TGTGCCAGCAGCTTCGTAGCAGCTTACAATGAGCAGTTCTTC. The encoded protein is CASSFVAAYNEQFF.

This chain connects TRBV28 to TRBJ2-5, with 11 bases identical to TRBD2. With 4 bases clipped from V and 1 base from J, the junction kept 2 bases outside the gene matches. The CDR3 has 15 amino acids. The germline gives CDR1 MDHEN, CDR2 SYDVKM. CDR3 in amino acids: CASSSSGGSQETQYF. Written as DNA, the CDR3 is TGTGCCAGCAGTTCTAGCGGGGGGTCCCAAGAGACCCAGTACTTC. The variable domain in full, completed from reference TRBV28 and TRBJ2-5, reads DVKVTQSSRYLVKRTGEKVFLECVQDMDHENMFWYRQDPGLGLRLIYFSYDVKMKEKGDIPEGYSVSREKKERFSLILESASTNQTSMYLCASSSSGGSQETQYFGPGTRLLVL.

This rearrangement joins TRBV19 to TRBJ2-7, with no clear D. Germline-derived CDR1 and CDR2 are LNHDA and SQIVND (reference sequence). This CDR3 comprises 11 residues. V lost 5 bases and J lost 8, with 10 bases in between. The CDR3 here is CASSRGGQQYF. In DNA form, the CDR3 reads TGTGCCAGTAGTCGTGGTGGTCAGCAGTACTTC.

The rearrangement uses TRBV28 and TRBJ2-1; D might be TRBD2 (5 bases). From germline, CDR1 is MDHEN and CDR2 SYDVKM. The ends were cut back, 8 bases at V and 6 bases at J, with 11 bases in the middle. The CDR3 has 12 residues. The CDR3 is CASDRGTNEQFF. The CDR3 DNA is TGTGCCAGCGACCGGGGTACCAATGAGCAGTTCTTC.

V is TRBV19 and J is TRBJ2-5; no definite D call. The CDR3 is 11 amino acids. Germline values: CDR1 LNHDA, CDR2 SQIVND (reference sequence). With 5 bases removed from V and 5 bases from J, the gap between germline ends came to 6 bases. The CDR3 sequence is CASSVSETQYF. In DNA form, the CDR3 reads TGTGCCAGTAGTGTGTCGGAGACCCAGTACTTC.

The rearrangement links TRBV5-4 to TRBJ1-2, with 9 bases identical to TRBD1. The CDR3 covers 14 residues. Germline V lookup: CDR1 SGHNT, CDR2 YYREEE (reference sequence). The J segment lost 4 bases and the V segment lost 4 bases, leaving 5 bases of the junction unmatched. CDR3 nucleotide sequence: TGTGCCAGCAGCCTAGGACAGGGGACCTATGGCTACACCTTC. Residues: CASSLGQGTYGYTF.

For the CDR3, the DNA is TGTGCCAGCAGCCTAACTCTAGGTGGCACAGATACGCAGTATTTT. This sequence encodes CASSLTLGGTDTQYF. V usage is TRBV9 and J usage is TRBJ2-3; D not resolved. CDR1 is SGDLS, CDR2 YYNGEE, per germline. With 4 bases removed from V and 1 base from J, the gap between germline ends came to 13 bases. This CDR3 is built from 15 residues.

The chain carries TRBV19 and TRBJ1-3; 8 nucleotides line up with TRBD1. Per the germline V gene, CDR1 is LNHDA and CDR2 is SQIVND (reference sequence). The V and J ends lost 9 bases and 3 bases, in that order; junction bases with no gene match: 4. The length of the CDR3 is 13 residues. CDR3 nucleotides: TGTGCCAGCCTTGACAGGGGTGGAAACACCATATATTTT. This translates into CASLDRGGNTIYF.

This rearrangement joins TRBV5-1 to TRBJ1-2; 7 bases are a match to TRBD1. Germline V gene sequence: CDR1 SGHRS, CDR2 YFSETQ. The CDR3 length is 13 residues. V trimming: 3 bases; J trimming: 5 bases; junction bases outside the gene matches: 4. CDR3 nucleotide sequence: TGCGCCAGCAGCTGGGACAGACCGTATGGCTACACCTTC. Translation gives CASSWDRPYGYTF.

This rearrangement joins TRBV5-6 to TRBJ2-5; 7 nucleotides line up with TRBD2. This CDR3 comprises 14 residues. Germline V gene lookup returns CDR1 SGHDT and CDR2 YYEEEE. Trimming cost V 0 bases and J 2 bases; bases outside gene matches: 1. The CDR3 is CASSLGTRQETQYF. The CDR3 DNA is TGTGCCAGCAGCTTGGGGACTAGGCAAGAGACCCAGTACTTC.

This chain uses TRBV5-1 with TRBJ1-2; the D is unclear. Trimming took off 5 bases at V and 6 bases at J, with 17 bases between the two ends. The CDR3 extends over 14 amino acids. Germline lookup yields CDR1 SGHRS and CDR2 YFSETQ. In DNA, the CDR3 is TGCGCCAGCAGTCTGCAGGCCCACGTTGATGGCTACACCTTC. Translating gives CASSLQAHVDGYTF. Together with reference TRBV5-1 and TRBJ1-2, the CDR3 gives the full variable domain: KAGVTQTPRYLIKTRGQQVTLSCSPISGHRSVSWYQQTPGQGLQFLFEYFSETQRNKGNFPGRFSGRQFSNSRSEMNVSTLELGDSALYLCASSLQAHVDGYTFGSGTRLTVV.

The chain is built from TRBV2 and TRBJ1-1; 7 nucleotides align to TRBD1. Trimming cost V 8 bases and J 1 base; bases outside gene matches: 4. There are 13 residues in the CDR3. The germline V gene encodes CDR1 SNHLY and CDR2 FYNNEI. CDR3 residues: CASLQGRNTEAFF. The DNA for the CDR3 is TGTGCCAGCTTACAGGGGAGGAACACTGAAGCTTTCTTT. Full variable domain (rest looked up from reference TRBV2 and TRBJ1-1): EPEVTQTPSHQVTQMGQEVILRCVPISNHLYFYWYRQILGQKVEFLVSFYNNEISEKSEIFDDQFSVERPDGSNFTLKIRSTKLEDSAMYFCASLQGRNTEAFFGQGTRLTVV.

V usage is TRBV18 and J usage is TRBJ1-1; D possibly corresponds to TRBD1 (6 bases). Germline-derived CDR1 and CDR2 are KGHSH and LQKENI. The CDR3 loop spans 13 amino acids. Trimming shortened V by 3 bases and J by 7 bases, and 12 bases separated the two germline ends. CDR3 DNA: TGTGCCAGCTCACCTCCCGGGGGCGATGAAGCTTTCTTT. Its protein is CASSPPGGDEAFF.

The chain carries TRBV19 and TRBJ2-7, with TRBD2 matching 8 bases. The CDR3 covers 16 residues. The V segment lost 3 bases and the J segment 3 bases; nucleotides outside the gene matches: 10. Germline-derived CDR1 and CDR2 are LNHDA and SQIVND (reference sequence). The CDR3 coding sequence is TGTGCCAGTAGTATGGGATTTAGCGGGGACCACTACGAGCAGTACTTC. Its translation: CASSMGFSGDHYEQYF.

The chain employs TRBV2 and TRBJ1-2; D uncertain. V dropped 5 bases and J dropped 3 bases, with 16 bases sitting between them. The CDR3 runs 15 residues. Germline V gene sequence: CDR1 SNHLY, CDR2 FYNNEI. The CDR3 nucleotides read TGTGCCAGCAGTCCTAGCCGAGCAGGTGACTATGGCTACACCTTC. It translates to CASSPSRAGDYGYTF.

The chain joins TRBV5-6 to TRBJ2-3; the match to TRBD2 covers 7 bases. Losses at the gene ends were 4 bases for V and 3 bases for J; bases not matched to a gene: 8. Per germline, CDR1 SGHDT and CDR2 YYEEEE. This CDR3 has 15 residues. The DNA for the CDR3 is TGTGCCAGCAGCGGGGGGGTCGTACGGACAGATACGCAGTATTTT. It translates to CASSGGVVRTDTQYF.